These T cell receptor beta chains were read from a single sample in a study of human T cells and chemical hapten exposure. MiXCR, run by TCRdb on the RACE reads, gives a single entry per CDR3 protein. There are around 150,000 distinct CDR3 sequences in the sample; 28% occur only once, and 2.1% lies in the top ten. This specimen was whole blood, taken in connection with sensitization to the hapten diphenylcyclopropenone (DPC). The source of these receptors is a woman under 30 with alopecia areata. Some clones in this sample may be carry-over from other donors' samples. CDR3s include the opening cysteine and the closing phenylalanine or tryptophan. The D gene is left open where the match is weak. Some rows have no size entry. The others give once, few or many, or a class for an expanded clone.

D gene	V gene	J gene	clone size	CDR3 DNA	CDR3 protein
NA	TRBV27	TRBJ1-1	few	TGTGCCAGCAGTTTTTTTCCCAGGAACACTGAAGCTTTCTTT	CASSFFPRNTEAFF
NA	TRBV18	TRBJ2-7	NA	TGTGCCAGCTCAGACCGGGACCGGGCCTACGAGCAGTACTTC	CASSDRDRAYEQYF
NA	TRBV4-3	TRBJ2-7	few	TGCGCCAGCAGCCAAGAGAGTACCTACGAGCAGTACTTC	CASSQESTYEQYF
NA	TRBV4-3	TRBJ1-2	many	TGCGCCAGCAGCCAAGAAAGGAGGGATGGCTACACCTTC	CASSQERRDGYTF
NA	TRBV6-2/TRBV6-3	TRBJ1-2	NA	TGTGCCAGCAGGGATGCCCTCGGCTACACCTTC	CASRDALGYTF
NA	TRBV6-5	TRBJ1-1	few	TGTGCCAGCAGTTACCGGGGGCGAGAAGCTTTCTTT	CASSYRGREAFF
NA	TRBV4-1	TRBJ2-7	NA	TGCGCCAGCAGCCAACAGGCACAAAGAGGCTACGAGCAGTACTTC	CASSQQAQRGYEQYF
NA	TRBV27	TRBJ1-1	NA	TGTGCCAGCAGTTCCCGACAGTCGAGTGAAGCTTTCTTT	CASSSRQSSEAFF
NA	TRBV25-1	TRBJ1-2	many	TGTGCCAGCAGTTCCCCGGACTCGCCTTATGGCTACACCTTC	CASSSPDSPYGYTF
NA	TRBV20-1	TRBJ2-2	NA	TGCAGTGCTAGAGTTGCTATGACGAAGCTCACCGGGGAGCTGTTTTTT	CSARVAMTKLTGELFF
NA	TRBV6-1	TRBJ2-7	many	TGTGCCAGCAGTCCCTCTACCGGGTTGGAGCAGTACTTC	CASSPSTGLEQYF